The 29 T cell receptor beta chains given below trace back to one sample, sequenced in a study of T cells in Graves' hyperthyroidism and ophthalmopathy. What was amplified from RNA transcripts were TCR beta CDR3 regions. The HTBI set primed first-round TCR CDR3 RT-PCR. TCRdb re-called the multiplex PCR reads through MiXCR, storing one row per CDR3 protein. The data contain about 400,000 distinct CDR3 sequences, about 15% of them singletons. Sequenced sample: blood. The source of these receptors is a woman between 25 and 40 years old with Graves' hyperthyroidism.

There are a few counts of this clonotype. CDR3 in DNA: TGCAGTGTCCAGGGTTTGGGGGACTCTGGAAACACCATATATTTT. Translation gives CSVQGLGDSGNTIYF. The gene calls are TRBV20-1 and TRBJ1-3, with D possibly matching TRBD1 (5 bases). Trimming shortened V by 7 bases and J by 0 bases, and 16 bases separated the two germline ends. Germline V gene data show CDR1 as DFQATT and CDR2 as SNEGSKA (reference sequence). There are 15 residues in the CDR3.

This clonotype was found many times. The chain couples TRBV7-3 to TRBJ2-3; 13 bases align to TRBD2. The CDR3 contains 16 residues. Trimming took 0 bases from V and 6 from J; bases not matched to a gene: 3. Germline values: CDR1 SGHTA, CDR2 FQGTGA. CDR3 in amino acids: CASSLTLAGGADTQYF. CDR3 coding DNA: TGTGCCAGCAGCTTAACACTAGCGGGAGGGGCGGATACGCAGTATTTT.

This clonotype came up many times. The CDR3: CASSQEDGSSYNEQFF. CDR3 bases: TGTGCCAGCAGCCAAGAAGACGGGAGCTCCTACAATGAGCAGTTCTTC. The gene calls are TRBV3-1 and TRBJ2-1; D possibly corresponds to TRBD2 (6 bases). This CDR3 has 16 amino acids. Germline V CDR1 and CDR2: LGHDT, YNNKEL (reference sequence). V lost 0 bases and J 0 bases, leaving 9 bases between the germline ends.

This clonotype was counted at least ten times. The chain employs TRBV28 and TRBJ1-2; 8 bases match TRBD1. The V gene end was trimmed by 6 bases and the J gene end by 2 bases; junction bases not matched to a gene: 8. The germline V gene has CDR1 MDHEN and CDR2 SYDVKM. The CDR3 sequence is 15 residues long. The CDR3 here is CASSPQRQGNYGYTF. The CDR3, as DNA: TGTGCCAGCAGCCCCCAACGACAGGGGAACTATGGCTACACCTTC.

The table lists this clonotype with a few counts. In DNA form, the CDR3 reads TGCAGCGTTGAAGATTACGGCTCCTACAATGAGCAGTTCTTC. This codes for CSVEDYGSYNEQFF. The chain joins TRBV29-1 to TRBJ2-1; D ambiguous. Looked up from germline, CDR1 is SQVTM and CDR2 is ANQGSEA. The CDR3 consists of 14 residues. With 0 bases removed from V and 0 bases from J, the gap between germline ends came to 6 bases.

The rearrangement joins TRBV24-1 to TRBJ1-4, with D maybe TRBD1 (6 bases). Germline CDR1 reads KGHDR; CDR2 reads SFDVKD. The CDR3 covers 16 residues. V lost 5 bases and J 8 bases, leaving 20 bases between the germline ends. This chain's CDR3 is CATSGSDSRGGEKLFF. CDR3 nucleotide sequence: TGTGCCACCAGTGGTTCGGACAGTCGCGGGGGAGAAAAACTGTTTTTT.

This clonotype was recorded many times. The chain has TRBV28 and TRBJ1-5; D not certain. The CDR3 loop spans 15 amino acids. V lost 5 bases to trimming and J lost 0 bases, with 11 bases between them. CDR1 MDHEN and CDR2 SYDVKM come from the germline V gene. The CDR3 sequence is CASSRLGNSNQPQHF. The CDR3 nucleotides are TGTGCCAGCAGTAGGCTGGGGAATAGCAATCAGCCCCAGCATTTT.

This rearrangement joins TRBV24-1 to TRBJ2-2, with TRBD2 matching over 13 bases. Trimming took 2 bases from V and 4 from J; bases not matched to a gene: 15. This CDR3 has 21 amino acids. CDR1 KGHDR and CDR2 SFDVKD come from the germline V gene. The CDR3 bases are TGTGCCACCAGTGATTCTGGGACTAGCGGGACCCTTCGACAACTCACCGGGGAGCTGTTTTTT. It codes for CATSDSGTSGTLRQLTGELFF.

This clonotype came up many times. The rearrangement joins TRBV18 to TRBJ1-1; D might be TRBD1 (6 bases). The ends were cut back, 0 bases at V and 4 bases at J, with 15 bases in the middle. CDR1 KGHSH and CDR2 LQKENI come from the germline V gene. The CDR3 is 16 amino acids. DNA for the CDR3: TGTGCCAGCTCACCACCTGAAGGGGGTTGGAGCACTGAAGCTTTCTTT. Its protein is CASSPPEGGWSTEAFF.

This clonotype showed up just a few times. Compared with germline, one end of the junction differs, possibly owing to a read error. The rearrangement uses TRBV3-1 and TRBJ2-5; D possibly corresponds to TRBD1 (6 bases). The CDR3 loop spans 13 amino acids. Per germline, CDR1 LGHDT and CDR2 YNNKEL (reference sequence). As DNA, the CDR3 is TGTGCCAGCAGCTCCAGGGGTGGAGAGACCCGGTACTTC. Translated: CASSSRGGETRYF.

The rearrangement joins TRBV12-3 or TRBV12-4 to TRBJ2-1, with 11 positions matching TRBD1. The CDR3 runs 14 residues. Unmatched junction bases numbered 6, after V lost 6 bases and J lost 8 bases. CDR3 sequence (DNA): TGTGCCAGCAGACTGGGACAGGGGGGGCATGAGCAGTTCTTC. Its protein is CASRLGQGGHEQFF.

The sample holds a few counts of this clonotype. The chain uses TRBV9 and TRBJ1-1; possible D gene TRBD1, 6 bases. This CDR3 spans 14 amino acids. In germline, CDR1 is SGDLS, CDR2 YYNGEE. V was pared by 0 bases and J by 3 bases, with 9 bases between. The DNA of the CDR3 is TGTGCCAGCAGCGTAGTGGACAGCGACACTGAAGCTTTCTTT. Residues: CASSVVDSDTEAFF.

The chain has TRBV11-2 and TRBJ2-2, with D perhaps matching TRBD2 (5 bases). The germline V gene has CDR1 SGHAT and CDR2 FQNNGV. This CDR3 spans 14 amino acids. The V and J ends lost 4 bases and 2 bases respectively, with 8 bases between them. CDR3 nucleotides: TGTGCCAGCAGCTCTAGACTAAACACCGGGGAGCTGTTTTTT. This gives the protein CASSSRLNTGELFF.

To note about this clonotype: Since a much larger clone is just one base distant, this may be a read error. The V gene is TRBV3-1, the J gene TRBJ2-5; TRBD2 matches at 9 bases. CDR1 and CDR2 (germline): LGHDT, YNNKEL (reference sequence). CDR3 length equals 14 residues. The CDR3 nucleotides read TGTGCCGGCAGCCAAGTTCTAGCGGGAAGTCCTCAGTACTTC. It codes for CAGSQVLAGSPQYF.

V usage is TRBV19 and J usage is TRBJ1-1; the match to TRBD1 covers 8 bases. Per the germline V gene, CDR1 is LNHDA and CDR2 is SQIVND (reference sequence). The CDR3 covers 14 residues. V trimming: 5 bases; J trimming: 5 bases; junction bases outside the gene matches: 7. In nucleotides, the CDR3 is TGTGCCAGTAGTGCAACAGGGGGTTGGACTGAAGCTTTCTTT. It translates to CASSATGGWTEAFF.

The rearrangement links TRBV20-1 to TRBJ2-4, with 7 bases identical to TRBD1. CDR1 and CDR2 (germline): DFQATT, SNEGSKA (reference sequence). V trimming: 6 bases; J trimming: 5 bases; junction bases outside the gene matches: 7. This CDR3 region has 13 residues. The CDR3 here is CSAHRQGQNIQYF. The CDR3 nucleotides read TGCAGTGCCCACCGACAGGGTCAAAACATTCAGTACTTC.

Many counts were recorded for this clonotype. V and J are TRBV2 and TRBJ2-6, with D uncertain. The V end was cut by 4 bases, the J end by 1 base, with 8 bases between. Germline-derived CDR1 and CDR2 are SNHLY and FYNNEI. This CDR3 spans 15 amino acids. Written as DNA, the CDR3 is TGTGCCAGCAGTGGAACGTTTTCTGGGGCCAACGTCCTGACTTTC. Encoded protein: CASSGTFSGANVLTF.

V and J are TRBV12-3 or TRBV12-4 and TRBJ2-5; unclear D gene. Trimming pared 6 bases from V and 0 bases from J, leaving 8 bases between. The CDR3 has 13 residues. CDR3 sequence (DNA): TGTGCCAGCAGGCTCAGGAACCAAGAGACCCAGTACTTC. It yields the protein CASRLRNQETQYF.

The chain joins TRBV5-1 to TRBJ2-4; D unresolved. Germline CDR1 is SGHRS and CDR2 is YFSETQ. The CDR3 spans 15 residues. Trimming took 3 bases from V and 3 from J, leaving 13 bases between them. The CDR3 nucleotides are TGCGCCAGCAGCTCACCGGTCTATGGCAAAAACATTCAGTACTTC. This encodes CASSSPVYGKNIQYF.

The chain is built from TRBV19 and TRBJ2-2; D not certain. The germline V gene has CDR1 LNHDA and CDR2 SQIVND (reference sequence). The CDR3 runs 14 residues. V lost 4 bases, J lost 3 bases, and 9 bases lay in between. CDR3 loop: CASSSPLYTGELFF. For the CDR3, the DNA is TGTGCCAGTAGTAGCCCCCTTTACACCGGGGAGCTGTTTTTT.

This clonotype has only a few counts. The V call is TRBV28, the J call TRBJ1-2; TRBD1 matches 10 bases. Germline assignment: CDR1 MDHEN and CDR2 SYDVKM. Unmatched junction bases numbered 10, after V lost 6 bases and J lost 3 bases. The CDR3 covers 16 residues. The CDR3 loop is CASRETGGAGYYGYTF. CDR3 sequence (DNA): TGTGCCAGCAGAGAGACAGGGGGCGCCGGTTACTATGGCTACACCTTC.

The rearrangement links TRBV11-2 to TRBJ1-6; no clear D. Germline CDR1 SGHAT, CDR2 FQNNGV. The CDR3 spans 16 residues. V was trimmed by 0 bases and J by 10 bases, leaving 16 bases between them. CDR3 region: CASSLDQKGTYSPLHF. CDR3 DNA sequence: TGTGCCAGCAGCTTAGATCAAAAGGGAACTTACTCACCCCTCCACTTT.

This clonotype was seen a handful of times. Since a much larger clone is just one base distant, this may be a read error. CDR3 bases: TGTGCCAGCAGCCAGGGGGGGAGAGGCTACACCTTC. This translates into CASSQGGRGYTF. This chain links TRBV3-1 with TRBJ1-2, with D possibly TRBD1 on 5 matching bases. The CDR3 is made up of 12 amino acids. CDR1 and CDR2 from the germline V gene are LGHDT and YNNKEL (reference sequence). V lost 3 bases to trimming and J lost 8 bases, with 10 bases between them.

Ten or more counts support this clonotype. The chain combines TRBV6-1 with TRBJ2-1; D tentatively fits TRBD1 or TRBD2 (7 bases each). Germline V gives CDR1 MNHNS, CDR2 SASEGT. The CDR3 spans 14 residues. Deletions cut 5 bases from V and 7 bases from J, with 15 bases between. CDR3 region: CASSYAGGGNEQFF. CDR3 in DNA: TGTGCCAGCAGTTATGCAGGGGGGGGGAATGAGCAGTTCTTC.

This clonotype has ten or more counts. The chain recombines TRBV27 with TRBJ2-5; 7 nucleotides match TRBD1. CDR1 is MNHEY and CDR2 is SMNVEV in the germline V gene (reference sequence). This CDR3 comprises 14 residues. J was trimmed by 5 bases and V by 5 bases; bases with no gene match: 8. CDR3 sequence: CASSGQGVQETQYF. The CDR3 nucleotides are TGTGCCAGCAGTGGCCAGGGGGTTCAGGAGACCCAGTACTTC.

This clonotype was seen repeatedly, ten times or more. This sequence joins TRBV2 and TRBJ1-1; D might be TRBD1 (6 bases). This CDR3 is built from 15 residues. The ends were cut back, 8 bases at V and 6 bases at J, with 22 bases in the middle. Germline lookup yields CDR1 SNHLY and CDR2 FYNNEI. The CDR3 DNA is TGTGCCAGCCGAAGACAGGCATACGGGGACGCTGAAGCTTTCTTT. This translates into CASRRQAYGDAEAFF.

This clonotype has at least ten counts. The V call is TRBV6-1, the J call TRBJ2-5, with D possibly called TRBD1 or TRBD2 (7 bases each). The V end lost 6 bases, the J end lost 2 bases, and 13 bases lay between the germline ends. Germline V gene lookup returns CDR1 MNHNS and CDR2 SASEGT. The CDR3 has 14 residues. The CDR3 region has the DNA TGTGCCAGCAGCAACAGGGGAGGGCAAGAGACCCAGTACTTC. This translates into CASSNRGGQETQYF.

This clonotype occurred many times. The chain couples TRBV7-9 to TRBJ2-1; D uncertain. Trimming pared 3 bases from V and 5 bases from J, leaving 11 bases between. CDR3 length equals 14 residues. The V gene's germline CDR1 is SEHNR and CDR2 FQNEAQ (reference sequence). The DNA for the CDR3 is TGTGCCAGCAGCTTTATGGAAGTAGACAATGAGCAGTTCTTC. It specifies CASSFMEVDNEQFF.

This clonotype was seen at least ten times. The chain recombines TRBV20-1 with TRBJ2-7, with D tentatively TRBD1 or TRBD2 (6 bases each). V was trimmed by 6 bases and J by 6 bases, leaving 21 bases between them. Looked up from germline, CDR1 is DFQATT and CDR2 is SNEGSKA (reference sequence). CDR3 length equals 14 residues. This CDR3 reads CSASRGASQGEQYF. The CDR3 nucleotides are TGCAGTGCCTCAAGGGGGGCCTCCCAGGGCGAGCAGTACTTC.